The 15 T cell receptor beta chains reported below all come from one sample, sequenced in a study of T cell repertoires in cytomegalovirus infection. Each CDR3 protein gets one entry after TCRdb re-called the reads with MiXCR. The table has 450,000 to 650,000 distinct CDR3 sequences, about 30% seen once. The source material was PBMCs. Receptors were obtained from a human donor in good health (CMV status not recorded). Some clones in this sample may be carry-over from other donors' samples.

This clonotype was picked up many times. CDR3 bases: TGTGCCAGCAGTACGAACACTGAAGCTTTCTTT. This sequence encodes CASSTNTEAFF. The V call is TRBV2, the J call TRBJ1-1; no clear D. Germline CDR1 and CDR2: SNHLY and FYNNEI. Trimming shortened V by 5 bases and J by 1 base, and 2 bases separated the two germline ends. The CDR3 extends over 11 amino acids.

V usage is TRBV20-1 and J usage is TRBJ2-7, with 8 bases matching TRBD1. CDR3 length: 12 amino acids. V lost 6 bases to trimming and J lost 6 bases; unmatched junction nucleotides: 7. In germline, CDR1 is DFQATT, CDR2 SNEGSKA (reference sequence). CDR3 region: CSARQGAGEQYF. CDR3 DNA sequence: TGCAGTGCACGCCAGGGGGCCGGCGAGCAGTACTTC.

This clonotype has at least ten counts. The chain is built from TRBV6-1 and TRBJ2-5, with TRBD1 as a possible D gene (5 bases). This CDR3 is built from 13 residues. The ends were cut back, 7 bases at V and 1 base at J, with 10 bases in the middle. CDR1 is MNHNS and CDR2 is SASEGT in the germline V gene. The CDR3 nucleotides are TGTGCCAGCAAGAGAGACAGCCAAGAGACCCAGTACTTC. It codes for CASKRDSQETQYF.

The chain links TRBV18 to TRBJ2-2; D is possibly TRBD1 (5 bases). Per the germline V gene, CDR1 is KGHSH and CDR2 is LQKENI. CDR3 size: 17 residues. V shed 0 bases and J shed 5 bases, with 16 bases lying between them. The CDR3 loop is CASSPPRQSLGTGELFF. The CDR3 DNA is TGTGCCAGCTCACCACCGAGACAGTCTTTGGGGACCGGGGAGCTGTTTTTT.

This clonotype has more than one count but fewer than ten. V usage is TRBV20-1 and J usage is TRBJ2-6; 8 bases are a match to TRBD2. Looked up from germline, CDR1 is DFQATT and CDR2 is SNEGSKA (reference sequence). V gave up 7 bases and J gave up 2 bases; unmatched junction bases: 10. The CDR3 consists of 16 residues. Here the CDR3 reads CSGYGRARAGANVLTF. The CDR3 DNA sequence: TGCAGTGGATACGGGAGGGCCAGGGCTGGGGCCAACGTCCTGACTTTC.

This clonotype was seen a handful of times. The chain links TRBV11-3 to TRBJ1-3; D not certain. CDR3 size: 13 residues. V was shortened by 6 bases and J by 1 base, with 7 bases between the two germline ends. CDR1 SGHNT and CDR2 YENEEA come from the germline V gene. CDR3 sequence: CASRIRSGNTIYF. Written as DNA, the CDR3 is TGTGCCAGCAGGATCCGATCTGGAAACACCATATATTTT.

This clonotype was found a few times. The chain uses TRBV7-9 and TRBJ2-3; no firm D call. The V gene lost 5 bases and the J gene lost 12 bases, with 3 bases spanning the gap. Germline CDR1 is SEHNR and CDR2 is FQNEAQ (reference sequence). This CDR3 is built from 8 residues. The CDR3 spells CASSPQYF. DNA for the CDR3: TGTGCCAGCAGCCCCCAGTATTTT.

As DNA, the CDR3 is TGTGCCAGCTATTCGGTCCCAGGGACCGGCCCCGGGGAGCTGTTTTTT. It translates to CASYSVPGTGPGELFF. The gene calls are TRBV5-6 and TRBJ2-2; either TRBD1 or TRBD2 may supply D (5 bases each). CDR1 is SGHDT and CDR2 is YYEEEE in the germline V gene. The V end lost 7 bases, the J end lost 6 bases, and 22 bases lay between the germline ends. This CDR3 contains 16 residues.

The V and J genes are TRBV24-1 and TRBJ1-2, with a weak D call TRBD1 (5 bases). Germline V lookup: CDR1 KGHDR, CDR2 SFDVKD. CDR3 size: 14 residues. Between the trimmed V and J ends, which lost 2 bases and 3 bases, there was a span of 9 bases. The CDR3 loop reads CATSDSGTDYGYTF. CDR3 DNA: TGTGCCACCAGTGATTCCGGGACGGACTATGGCTACACCTTC.

This clonotype was seen more than once but under ten times. The chain uses TRBV20-1 and TRBJ1-4; D is ambiguous. CDR1 is DFQATT, CDR2 SNEGSKA, per germline (reference sequence). The CDR3 is 17 amino acids. Between the trimmed V and J ends, which lost 1 base and 0 bases, there was a span of 15 bases. Here the CDR3 reads CSARAQVWSATNEKLFF. As DNA, the CDR3 is TGCAGTGCTAGAGCCCAGGTGTGGTCAGCAACTAATGAAAAACTGTTTTTT.

The rearrangement uses TRBV5-4 and TRBJ2-1; unclear D gene. The CDR3 is made up of 14 amino acids. Trimming took off 0 bases at V and 12 bases at J, with 16 bases between the two ends. Germline CDR1 is SGHNT and CDR2 is YYREEE (reference sequence). The CDR3 coding sequence is TGTGCCAGCAGCTTGGCCTCTACTACTACTGGGCAGTTCTTC. The encoded protein is CASSLASTTTGQFF.

The V and J genes are TRBV7-2 and TRBJ2-7; perhaps TRBD2 as D (6 bases). Germline V gene data show CDR1 as SGHTA and CDR2 as FQGNSA. V lost 6 bases and J 2 bases, leaving 11 bases between the germline ends. This CDR3 has 13 residues. In DNA form, the CDR3 reads TGTGCCAGCAGGCCGGAGGGTCCCTACGAGCAGTACTTC. Its translation is CASRPEGPYEQYF. The full variable domain, with the rest looked up from reference TRBV7-2 and TRBJ2-7, is GAGVSQSPSNKVTEKGKDVELRCDPISGHTALYWYRQSLGQGLEFLIYFQGNSAPDKSGLPSDRFSAERTGGSVSTLTIQRTQQEDSAVYLCASRPEGPYEQYFGPGTRLTVT.

This clonotype was counted many times. This chain links TRBV7-8 with TRBJ2-5; TRBD2 aligns across 13 bases. The length of the CDR3 is 16 residues. Germline V gives CDR1 SGHVS, CDR2 FQNEAQ. Unmatched junction bases numbered 7, after V lost 5 bases and J lost 4 bases. The CDR3 coding sequence is TGTGCCAGCAGCCGCGTGAGGACTAGCGGGGGAGAGACCCAGTACTTC. As protein: CASSRVRTSGGETQYF.

This rearrangement joins TRBV30 to TRBJ1-1; TRBD1 matches 8 bases. The germline gives CDR1 GTSNPN, CDR2 SVGIG (reference sequence). After removal of 0 bases from V and 5 bases from J, the junction contained 5 bases not matched to a gene. The CDR3 is 14 amino acids. The CDR3 DNA reads TGTGCCTGGAGTGTGGGACAGGAGGAGACTGAAGCTTTCTTT. It is translated as CAWSVGQEETEAFF.

The rearrangement joins TRBV24-1 to TRBJ2-3, with D hard to call. Germline assignment: CDR1 KGHDR and CDR2 SFDVKD. V lost 3 bases and J 4 bases, leaving 7 bases between the germline ends. This CDR3 region has 13 residues. CDR3 nucleotide sequence: TGTGCCACCAGTGATCGCACTTCAGATACGCAGTATTTT. This codes for CATSDRTSDTQYF.